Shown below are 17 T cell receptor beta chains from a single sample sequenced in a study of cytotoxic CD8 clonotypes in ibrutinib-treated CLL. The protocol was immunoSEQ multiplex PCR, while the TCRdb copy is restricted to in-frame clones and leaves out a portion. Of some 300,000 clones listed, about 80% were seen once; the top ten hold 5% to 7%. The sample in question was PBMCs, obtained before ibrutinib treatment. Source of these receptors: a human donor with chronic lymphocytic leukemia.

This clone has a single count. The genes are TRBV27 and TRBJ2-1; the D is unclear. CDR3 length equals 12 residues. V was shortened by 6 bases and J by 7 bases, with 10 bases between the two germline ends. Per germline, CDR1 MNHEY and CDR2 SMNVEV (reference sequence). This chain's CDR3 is CASRISHNEQFF. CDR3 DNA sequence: TGTGCCAGCAGAATATCCCATAATGAGCAGTTCTTC.

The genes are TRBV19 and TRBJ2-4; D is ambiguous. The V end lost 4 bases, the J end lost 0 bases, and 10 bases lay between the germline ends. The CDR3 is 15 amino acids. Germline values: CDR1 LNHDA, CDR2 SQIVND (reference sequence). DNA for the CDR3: TGTGCCAGTAGTAGATTAACATCAGCCAAAAACATTCAGTACTTC. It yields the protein CASSRLTSAKNIQYF.

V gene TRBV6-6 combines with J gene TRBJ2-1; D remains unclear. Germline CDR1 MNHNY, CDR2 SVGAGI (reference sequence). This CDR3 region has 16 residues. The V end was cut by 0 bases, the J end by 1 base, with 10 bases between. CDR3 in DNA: TGTGCCAGCAGTTACTCGAGAGGAGATTCCTACAATGAGCAGTTCTTC. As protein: CASSYSRGDSYNEQFF.

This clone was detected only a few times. CDR3 loop: CASSADQGAAFF. The CDR3 region has the DNA TGTGCCAGCTCTGCGGATCAGGGCGCTGCTTTCTTT. V is TRBV19 and J is TRBJ1-1, with D possibly being TRBD1 (5 bases). The germline CDR1 and CDR2 sequences are LNHDA and SQIVND (reference sequence). V was trimmed by 9 bases and J by 11 bases, leaving 19 bases between them. The CDR3 is 12 residues long.

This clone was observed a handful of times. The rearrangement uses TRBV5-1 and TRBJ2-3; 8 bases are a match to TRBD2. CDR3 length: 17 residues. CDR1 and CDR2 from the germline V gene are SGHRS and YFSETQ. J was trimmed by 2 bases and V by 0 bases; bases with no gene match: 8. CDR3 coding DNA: TGCGCCAGCAGCTTGGCCGGGTTAGCGGGATTCACAGATACGCAGTATTTT. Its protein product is CASSLAGLAGFTDTQYF. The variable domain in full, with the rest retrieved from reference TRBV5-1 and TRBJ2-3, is KAGVTQTPRYLIKTRGQQVTLSCSPISGHRSVSWYQQTPGQGLQFLFEYFSETQRNKGNFPGRFSGRQFSNSRSEMNVSTLELGDSALYLCASSLAGLAGFTDTQYFGPGTRLTVL.

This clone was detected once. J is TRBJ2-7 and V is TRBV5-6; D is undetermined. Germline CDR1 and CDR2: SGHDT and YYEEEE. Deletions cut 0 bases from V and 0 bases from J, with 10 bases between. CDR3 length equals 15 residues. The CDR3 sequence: CASSLVSVPSYEQYF. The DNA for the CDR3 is TGTGCCAGCAGCTTGGTCAGCGTACCCTCCTACGAGCAGTACTTC.

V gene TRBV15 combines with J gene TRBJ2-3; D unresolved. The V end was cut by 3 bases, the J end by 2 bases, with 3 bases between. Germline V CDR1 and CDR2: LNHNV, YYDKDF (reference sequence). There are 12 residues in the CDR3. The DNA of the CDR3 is TGTGCCACCAGCAGGAACACAGATACGCAGTATTTT. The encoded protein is CATSRNTDTQYF.

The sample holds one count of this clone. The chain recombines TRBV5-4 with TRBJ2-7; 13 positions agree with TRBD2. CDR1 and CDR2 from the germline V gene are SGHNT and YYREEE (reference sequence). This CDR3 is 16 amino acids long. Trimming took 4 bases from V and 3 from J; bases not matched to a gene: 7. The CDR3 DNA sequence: TGTGCCAGCAGCCGCGACGGACTAGCGGGAGTCTACGAGCAGTACTTC. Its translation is CASSRDGLAGVYEQYF.

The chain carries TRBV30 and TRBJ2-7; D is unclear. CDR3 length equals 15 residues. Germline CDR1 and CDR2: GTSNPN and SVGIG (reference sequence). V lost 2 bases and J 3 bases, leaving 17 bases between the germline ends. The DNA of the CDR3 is TGTGCCTGGAGTCCTCTTGGCCTGCTAAGCTACGAGCAGTACTTC. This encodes CAWSPLGLLSYEQYF. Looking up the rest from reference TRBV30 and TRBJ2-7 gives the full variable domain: SQTIHQWPATLVQPVGSPLSLECTVEGTSNPNLYWYRQAAGRGLQLLFYSVGIGQISSEVPQNLSASRPQDRQFILSSKKLLLSDSGFYLCAWSPLGLLSYEQYFGPGTRLTVT.

The CDR3 here is CASSVPGQGYYGYTF. CDR3 coding DNA: TGTGCCAGCAGCGTCCCGGGACAGGGATACTATGGCTACACCTTC. The genes are TRBV9 and TRBJ1-2, with 9 bases aligning to TRBD1. V was clipped by 2 bases and J by 3 bases; unmatched bases: 5. CDR1 is SGDLS and CDR2 is YYNGEE in the germline V gene. CDR3 size: 15 residues.

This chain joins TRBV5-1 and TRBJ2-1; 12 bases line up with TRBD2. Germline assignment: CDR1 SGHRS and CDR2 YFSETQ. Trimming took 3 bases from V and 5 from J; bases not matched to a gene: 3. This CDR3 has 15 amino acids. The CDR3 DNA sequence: TGCGCCAGCAGCTCCCGACTAGCGGGAGACAATGAGCAGTTCTTC. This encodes CASSSRLAGDNEQFF.

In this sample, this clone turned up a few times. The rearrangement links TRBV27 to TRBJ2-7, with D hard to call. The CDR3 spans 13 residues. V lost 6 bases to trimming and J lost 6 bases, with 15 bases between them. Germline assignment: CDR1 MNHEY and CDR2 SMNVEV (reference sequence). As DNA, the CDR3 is TGTGCCAGCAGGTTTCTGGGCGAAAGCGAGCAGTACTTC. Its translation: CASRFLGESEQYF.

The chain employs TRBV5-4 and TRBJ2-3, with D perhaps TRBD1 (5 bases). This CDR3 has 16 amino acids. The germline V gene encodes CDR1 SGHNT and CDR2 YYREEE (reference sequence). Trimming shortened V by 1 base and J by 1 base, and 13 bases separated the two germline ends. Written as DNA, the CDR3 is TGTGCCAGCAGCTTGACGGCCAGGGTGGGCACAGATACGCAGTATTTT. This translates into CASSLTARVGTDTQYF.

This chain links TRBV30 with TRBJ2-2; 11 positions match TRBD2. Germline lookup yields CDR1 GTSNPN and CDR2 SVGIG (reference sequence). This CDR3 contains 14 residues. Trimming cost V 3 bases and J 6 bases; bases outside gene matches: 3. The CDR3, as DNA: TGTGCCTGGAGACTAGCGGGAGCCTCCGGGGAGCTGTTTTTT. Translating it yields CAWRLAGASGELFF.

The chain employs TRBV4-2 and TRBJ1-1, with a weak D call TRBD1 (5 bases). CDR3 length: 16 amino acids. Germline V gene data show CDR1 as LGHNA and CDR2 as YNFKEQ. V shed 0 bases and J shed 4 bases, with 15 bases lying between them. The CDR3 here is CASSQEGGSRGTEAFF. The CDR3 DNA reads TGTGCCAGCAGCCAAGAAGGAGGGTCTAGGGGCACTGAAGCTTTCTTT.

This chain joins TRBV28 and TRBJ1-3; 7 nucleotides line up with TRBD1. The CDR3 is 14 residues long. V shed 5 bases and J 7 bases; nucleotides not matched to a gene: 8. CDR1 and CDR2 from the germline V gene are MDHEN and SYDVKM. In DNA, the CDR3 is TGTGCCAGCAGTAGGGGGCGCCTACTCAACACCATATATTTT. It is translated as CASSRGRLLNTIYF.

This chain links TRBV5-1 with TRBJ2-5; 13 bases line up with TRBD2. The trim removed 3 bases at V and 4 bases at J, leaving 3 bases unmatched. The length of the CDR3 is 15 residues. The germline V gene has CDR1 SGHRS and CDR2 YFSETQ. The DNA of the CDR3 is TGCGCCAGCAGCTGGACTAGCGGGAGAACAGAGACCCAGTACTTC. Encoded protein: CASSWTSGRTETQYF.